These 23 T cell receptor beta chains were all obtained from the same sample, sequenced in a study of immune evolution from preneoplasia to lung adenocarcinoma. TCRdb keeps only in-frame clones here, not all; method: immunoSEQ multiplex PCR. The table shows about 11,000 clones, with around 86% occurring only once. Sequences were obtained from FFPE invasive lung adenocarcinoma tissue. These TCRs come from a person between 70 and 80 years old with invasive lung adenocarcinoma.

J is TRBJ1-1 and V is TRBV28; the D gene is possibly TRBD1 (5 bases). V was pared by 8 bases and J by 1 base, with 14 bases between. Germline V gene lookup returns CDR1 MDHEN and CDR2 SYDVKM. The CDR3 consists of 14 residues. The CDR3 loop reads CASAPPGRNTEAFF. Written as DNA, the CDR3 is TGTGCCAGCGCCCCCCCGGGACGGAACACTGAAGCTTTCTTT.

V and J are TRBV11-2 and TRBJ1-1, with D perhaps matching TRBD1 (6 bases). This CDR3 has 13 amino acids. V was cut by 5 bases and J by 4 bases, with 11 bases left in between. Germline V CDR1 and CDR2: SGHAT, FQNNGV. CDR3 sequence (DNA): TGTGCCAGCAGCACCCGACAGGTCACTGAAGCTTTCTTT. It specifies CASSTRQVTEAFF.

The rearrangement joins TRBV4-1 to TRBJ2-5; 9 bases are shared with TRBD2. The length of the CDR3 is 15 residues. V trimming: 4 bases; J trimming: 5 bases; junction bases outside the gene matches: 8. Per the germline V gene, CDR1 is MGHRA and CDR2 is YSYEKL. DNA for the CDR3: TGCGCCAGCAGCCGGGCGGCGGGGGGGCTGGAGACCCAGTACTTC. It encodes CASSRAAGGLETQYF.

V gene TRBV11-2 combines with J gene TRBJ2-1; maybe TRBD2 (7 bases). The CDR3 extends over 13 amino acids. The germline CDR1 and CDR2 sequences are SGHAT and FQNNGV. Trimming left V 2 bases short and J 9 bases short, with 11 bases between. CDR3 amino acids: CASSLTRGGEQFF. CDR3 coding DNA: TGTGCCAGCAGCTTAACGAGGGGGGGTGAGCAGTTCTTC.

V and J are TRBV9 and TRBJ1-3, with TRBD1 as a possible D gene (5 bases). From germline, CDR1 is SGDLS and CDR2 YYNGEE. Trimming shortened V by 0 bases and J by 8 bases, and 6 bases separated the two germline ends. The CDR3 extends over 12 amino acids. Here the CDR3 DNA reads TGTGCCAGCAGCGTAGGGGGGGACACCATATATTTT. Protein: CASSVGGDTIYF.

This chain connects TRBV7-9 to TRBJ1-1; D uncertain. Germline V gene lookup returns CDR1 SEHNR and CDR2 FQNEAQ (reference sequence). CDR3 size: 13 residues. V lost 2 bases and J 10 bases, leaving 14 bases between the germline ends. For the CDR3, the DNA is TGTGCCAGCAGCTTATCCTTCAAGGGTTCAGCTTTCTTT. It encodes CASSLSFKGSAFF.

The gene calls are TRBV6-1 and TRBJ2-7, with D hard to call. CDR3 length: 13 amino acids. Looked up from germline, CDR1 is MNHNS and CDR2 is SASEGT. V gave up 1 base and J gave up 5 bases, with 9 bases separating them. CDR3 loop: CASSEEYWHEQYF. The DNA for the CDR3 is TGTGCCAGCAGTGAAGAATACTGGCACGAGCAGTACTTC.

This chain's CDR3 is CASSAPGGIGTGELFF. The CDR3 bases are TGTGCCAGCAGCGCCCCAGGGGGGATAGGCACCGGGGAGCTGTTTTTT. This rearrangement joins TRBV7-3 to TRBJ2-2; possibly TRBD1 for D (7 bases). The germline V gene encodes CDR1 SGHTA and CDR2 FQGTGA. V was shortened by 5 bases and J by 4 bases, with 17 bases between the two germline ends. The CDR3 spans 16 residues.

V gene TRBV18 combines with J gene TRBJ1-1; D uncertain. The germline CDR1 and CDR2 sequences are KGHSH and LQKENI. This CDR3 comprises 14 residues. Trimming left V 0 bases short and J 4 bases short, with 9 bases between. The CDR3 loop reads CASSPPGFRTEAFF. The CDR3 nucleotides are TGTGCCAGCTCACCACCGGGGTTTCGCACTGAAGCTTTCTTT.

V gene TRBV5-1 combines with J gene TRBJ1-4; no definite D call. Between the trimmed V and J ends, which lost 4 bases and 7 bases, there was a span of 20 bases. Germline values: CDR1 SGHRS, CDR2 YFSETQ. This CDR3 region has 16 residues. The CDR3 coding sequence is TGCGCCAGCAGCACCGGCCGGGGTCCCGGAGGTGAAAAACTGTTTTTT. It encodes CASSTGRGPGGEKLFF.

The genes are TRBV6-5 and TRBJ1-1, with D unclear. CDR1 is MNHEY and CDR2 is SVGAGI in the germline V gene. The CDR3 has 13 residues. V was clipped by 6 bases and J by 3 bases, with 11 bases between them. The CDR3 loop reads CASRTLADTEAFF. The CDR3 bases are TGTGCCAGCAGAACCCTCGCGGACACTGAAGCTTTCTTT.

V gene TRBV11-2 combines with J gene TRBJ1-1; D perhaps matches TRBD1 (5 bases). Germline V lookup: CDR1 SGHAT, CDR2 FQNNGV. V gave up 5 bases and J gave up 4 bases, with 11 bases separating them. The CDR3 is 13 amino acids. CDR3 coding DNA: TGTGCCAGCAGCGCAGGGTGGGGCACTGAAGCTTTCTTT. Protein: CASSAGWGTEAFF. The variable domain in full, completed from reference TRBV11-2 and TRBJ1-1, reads EAGVAQSPRYKIIEKRQSVAFWCNPISGHATLYWYQQILGQGPKLLIQFQNNGVVDDSQLPKDRFSAERLKGVDSTLKIQPAKLEDSAVYLCASSAGWGTEAFFGQGTRLTVV.

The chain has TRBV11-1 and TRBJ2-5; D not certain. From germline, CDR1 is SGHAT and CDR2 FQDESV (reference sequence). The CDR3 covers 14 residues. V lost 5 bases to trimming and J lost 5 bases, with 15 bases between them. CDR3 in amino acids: CASSPITHLETQYF. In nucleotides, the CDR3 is TGTGCCAGCAGCCCAATTACCCATTTGGAGACCCAGTACTTC.

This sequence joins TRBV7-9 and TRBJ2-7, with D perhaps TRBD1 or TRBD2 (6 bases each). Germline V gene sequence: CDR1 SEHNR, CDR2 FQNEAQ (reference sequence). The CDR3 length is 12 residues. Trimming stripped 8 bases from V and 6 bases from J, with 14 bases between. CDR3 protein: CASYREDGEQYF. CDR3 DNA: TGTGCCAGCTACAGGGAGGATGGCGAGCAGTACTTC.

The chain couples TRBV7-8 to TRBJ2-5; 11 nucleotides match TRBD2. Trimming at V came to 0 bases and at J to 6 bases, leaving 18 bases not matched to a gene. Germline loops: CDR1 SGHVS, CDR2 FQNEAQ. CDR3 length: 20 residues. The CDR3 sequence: CASSLALNVLAGVRSQTQYF. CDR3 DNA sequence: TGTGCCAGCAGCTTAGCGTTGAATGTACTAGCGGGAGTTCGGTCGCAGACCCAGTACTTC.

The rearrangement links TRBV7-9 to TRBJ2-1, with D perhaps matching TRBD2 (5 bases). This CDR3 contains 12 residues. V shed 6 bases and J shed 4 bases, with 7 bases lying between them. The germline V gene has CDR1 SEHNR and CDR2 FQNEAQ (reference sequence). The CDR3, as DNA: TGTGCCAGCAGTTCGGGGTACAATGAGCAGTTCTTC. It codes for CASSSGYNEQFF.

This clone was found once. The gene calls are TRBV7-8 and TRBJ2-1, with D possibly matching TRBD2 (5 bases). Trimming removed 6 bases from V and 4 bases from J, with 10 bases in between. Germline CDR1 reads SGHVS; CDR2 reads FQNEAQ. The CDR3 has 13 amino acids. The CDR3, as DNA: TGTGCCAGCAGTTTTCGGGGTTACAATGAGCAGTTCTTC. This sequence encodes CASSFRGYNEQFF.

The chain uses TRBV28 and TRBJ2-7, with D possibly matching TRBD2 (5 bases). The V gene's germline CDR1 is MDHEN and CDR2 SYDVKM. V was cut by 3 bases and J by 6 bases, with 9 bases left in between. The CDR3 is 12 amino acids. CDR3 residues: CASSFLGSEQYF. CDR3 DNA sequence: TGTGCCAGCAGTTTTCTGGGGAGCGAGCAGTACTTC.

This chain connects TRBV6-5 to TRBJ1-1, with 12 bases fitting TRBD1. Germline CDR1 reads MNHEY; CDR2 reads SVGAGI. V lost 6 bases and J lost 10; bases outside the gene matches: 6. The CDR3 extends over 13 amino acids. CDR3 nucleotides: TGTGCCAGCAGGGGACAGGGGGCGAGAGGAGCTTTCTTT. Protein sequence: CASRGQGARGAFF.

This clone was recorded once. The CDR3 region has the DNA TGTGCCACCTCGGGGGGGGCGGGAATCGTGACAGATACGCAGTATTTT. It is translated as CATSGGAGIVTDTQYF. The V and J genes are TRBV27 and TRBJ2-3; TRBD2 matches at 8 bases. The CDR3 contains 16 residues. The V segment lost 10 bases and the J segment 3 bases; nucleotides outside the gene matches: 15. The germline V gene has CDR1 MNHEY and CDR2 SMNVEV (reference sequence).

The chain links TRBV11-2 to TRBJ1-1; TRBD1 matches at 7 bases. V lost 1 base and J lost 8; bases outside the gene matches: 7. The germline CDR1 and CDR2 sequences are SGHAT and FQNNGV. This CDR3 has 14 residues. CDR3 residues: CASSLGGTVGEAFF. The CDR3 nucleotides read TGTGCCAGCAGCTTAGGCGGGACAGTGGGCGAAGCTTTCTTT.

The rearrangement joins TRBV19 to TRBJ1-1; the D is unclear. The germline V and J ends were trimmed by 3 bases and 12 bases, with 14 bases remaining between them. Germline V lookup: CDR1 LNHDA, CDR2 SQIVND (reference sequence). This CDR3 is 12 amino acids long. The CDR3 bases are TGTGCCAGTAGTATGGGTCGGACGATGACTTTCTTT. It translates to CASSMGRTMTFF.

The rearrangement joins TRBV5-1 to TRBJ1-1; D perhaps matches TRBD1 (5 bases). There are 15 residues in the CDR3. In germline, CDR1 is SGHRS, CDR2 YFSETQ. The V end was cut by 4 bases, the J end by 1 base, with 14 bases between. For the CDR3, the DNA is TGCGCCAGCAGCGGAGGGGACGGTAGGAACACTGAAGCTTTCTTT. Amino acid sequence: CASSGGDGRNTEAFF.